In this sample, the clone carrying this T cell receptor (beta chain) turned up many times. The sample comes from a study of early T cells in non-severe SARS-CoV-2 infection. The CDR3 is 14 amino acids. V was clipped by 3 bases and J by 5 bases, with 14 bases between them. TCRdb reprocessed the 5' RACE reads via MiXCR and lists one record per CDR3 protein. The table shows about 54,000 distinct CDR3 sequences, with around 8.3% occurring only once. The material sequenced was whole blood, taken at baseline. The sequence was collected from an adult who was a healthcare worker with PCR-confirmed SARS-CoV-2 infection or an uninfected control (not recorded which). The chain carries TRBV12-3 or TRBV12-4 and TRBJ2-7; D is possibly TRBD1 (6 bases). CDR3 nucleotides: TGTGCCAGCAGTTTTACAGGGATCGCTCACGAGCAGTACTTC. It specifies CASSFTGIAHEQYF.